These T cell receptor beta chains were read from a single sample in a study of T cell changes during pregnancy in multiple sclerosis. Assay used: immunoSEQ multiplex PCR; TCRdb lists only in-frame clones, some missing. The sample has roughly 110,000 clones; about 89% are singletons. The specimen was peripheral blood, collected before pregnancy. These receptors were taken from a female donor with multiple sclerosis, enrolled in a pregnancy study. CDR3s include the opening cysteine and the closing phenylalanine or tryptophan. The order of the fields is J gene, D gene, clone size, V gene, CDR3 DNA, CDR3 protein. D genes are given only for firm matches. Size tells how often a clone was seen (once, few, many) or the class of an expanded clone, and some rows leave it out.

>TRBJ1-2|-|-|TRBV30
TGTGCCTGGAGTCGGGGTGGCAGAGGGTATGGCTACACCTTC
CAWSRGGRGYGYTF
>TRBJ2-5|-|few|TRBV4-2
TGTGCCAGCAGCCTTAAGTTGGGGGGTGAGACCCAGTACTTC
CASSLKLGGETQYF
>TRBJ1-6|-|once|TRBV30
TGTGCCTGGGGACACAATAATTCACCCCTCCACTTT
CAWGHNNSPLHF
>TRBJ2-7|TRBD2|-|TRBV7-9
TGTGCCAGCAGCCCTCTAGCGGGGGGCTACGAGCAGTACTTC
CASSPLAGGYEQYF
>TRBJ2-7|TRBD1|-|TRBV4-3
TGCGCCAGCAGCCAAGAATGGACAGGGGGATACGAGCAGTACTTC
CASSQEWTGGYEQYF
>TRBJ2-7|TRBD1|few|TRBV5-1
TGCGCCAGCAGTCCCGGGACAGGGGAAGGTGAGCAGTACTTC
CASSPGTGEGEQYF
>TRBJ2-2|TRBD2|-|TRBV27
TGTGCCAGCACCGCGAGCGGGGGGGCCAGTGGGGAGCTGTTTTTT
CASTASGGASGELFF
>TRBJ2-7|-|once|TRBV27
TGTGCCAGCAGTTTATCGTCAGGGCTCGGTAGCTCCTACGAGCAGTACTTC
CASSLSSGLGSSYEQYF
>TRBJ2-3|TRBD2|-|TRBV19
TGTGCCAGTAGTAGCGGGGGTGGACTCTACGGCACAGATACGCAGTATTTT
CASSSGGGLYGTDTQYF
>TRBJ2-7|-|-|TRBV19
TGTGCCAGTAGTATAGGTTTGCGGGCGACCTACGAGCAGTACTTC
CASSIGLRATYEQYF
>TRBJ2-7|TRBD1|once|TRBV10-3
TGTGCCATCAGTGGTGGACAGGGCGAAAACTACGAGCAGTACTTC
CAISGGQGENYEQYF
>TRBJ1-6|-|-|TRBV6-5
TGTGCCAGCAGTTACGAGGCCTCTTCACCCCTCCACTTT
CASSYEASSPLHF
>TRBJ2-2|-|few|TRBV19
TGTGCCAGTATGGACCTGGGGCGACACTACACCGGGGAGCTGTTTTTT
CASMDLGRHYTGELFF
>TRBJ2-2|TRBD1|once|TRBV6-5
TGTGCCAGCAGTTACCGGACAGGTCAAGCCGGGGAGCTGTTTTTT
CASSYRTGQAGELFF
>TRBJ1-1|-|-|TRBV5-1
TGCGCCAGCAGCTTGGGGGGTGGGGGCGGCGGAGGCACTGAAGCTTTCTTT
CASSLGGGGGGGTEAFF
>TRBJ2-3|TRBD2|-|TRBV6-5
TGTGCCAGCACCGTGGGACTAGCTTCAGATACGCAGTATTTT
CASTVGLASDTQYF
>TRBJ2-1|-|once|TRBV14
TGTGCCAGCAGCCAAAGCGGCTACAATGAGCAGTTCTTC
CASSQSGYNEQFF
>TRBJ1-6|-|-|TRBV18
TGTGCCAGCTCACCCTCTCCGGTCCCCTATTCACCCCTCCACTTT
CASSPSPVPYSPLHF
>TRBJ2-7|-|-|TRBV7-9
TGTGCCAGCAGCTCCTCCTCGGCCTACGAGCAGTACTTC
CASSSSSAYEQYF
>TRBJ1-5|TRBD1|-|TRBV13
TGTGCCAGCAGCTTGGGACAGGGCGCAAATCAGCCCCAGCATTTT
CASSLGQGANQPQHF
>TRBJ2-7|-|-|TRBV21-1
TGTGCCACCACAAGTTCGGGACAGGTATACGAGCAGTACTTC
CATTSSGQVYEQYF
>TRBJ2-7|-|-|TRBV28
TGTGCCAGCAGCCCTGACTTCTACGAGCAGTACTTC
CASSPDFYEQYF
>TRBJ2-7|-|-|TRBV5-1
TGCGCCAGCAGTCACCGGGTAGCGGCTTACTCCTACGAGCAGTACTTC
CASSHRVAAYSYEQYF
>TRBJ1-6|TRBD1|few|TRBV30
TGTGCCTGGAGTCCCGGGACAGGGGGCGCTTATAATTCACCCCTCCACTTT
CAWSPGTGGAYNSPLHF
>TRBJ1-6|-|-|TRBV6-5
TGTGCCAGCATGCGGGGAATTAATTCACCCCTCCACTTT
CASMRGINSPLHF
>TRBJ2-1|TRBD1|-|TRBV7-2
TGTGCCAGCAGCGCGGAGACAGGGGGATCGGGAGCGCAGTTCTTC
CASSAETGGSGAQFF
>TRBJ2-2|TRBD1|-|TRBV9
TGTGCCAGCAGCTCCCCCTCAAGGACAGGGCGGAACGGGGAGCTGTTTTTT
CASSSPSRTGRNGELFF
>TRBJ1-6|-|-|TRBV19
TGTGCCAGTAGTTCCGACAGCGTAGGGGTCATTTCACCCCTCCACTTT
CASSSDSVGVISPLHF
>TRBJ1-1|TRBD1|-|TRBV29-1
TGCAGCGTTGGCCAGGGGGCAAGCACTGAAGCTTTCTTT
CSVGQGASTEAFF
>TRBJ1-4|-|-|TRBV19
TGTGCCACGACCCCGGACAGAACTAATGAAAAACTGTTTTTT
CATTPDRTNEKLFF
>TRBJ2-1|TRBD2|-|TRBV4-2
TGTGCCAGCAGCCATCAAGCGGGAGATGAGCAGTTCTTC
CASSHQAGDEQFF
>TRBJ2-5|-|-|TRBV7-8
TGTGCCAGCAGCCCCACCTCCGGGGGTGGGATAGAGACCCAGTACTTC
CASSPTSGGGIETQYF
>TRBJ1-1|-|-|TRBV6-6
TGTGCCAGCAGTTTTCGCCGGGGGGTGAACACTGAAGCTTTCTTT
CASSFRRGVNTEAFF
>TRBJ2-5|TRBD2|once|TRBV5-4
TGTGCCAGCAGCTTGGAGCGGGGGGTGCTTAAAGAGACCCAGTACTTC
CASSLERGVLKETQYF
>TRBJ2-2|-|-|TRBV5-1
TGCGCCAGCAGCGGGGGATGGGGACTGCCCGGGGAGCTGTTTTTT
CASSGGWGLPGELFF
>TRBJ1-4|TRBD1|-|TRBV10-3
TGTGCCATCAGTGGGGACAGGGGCCGGGGTGAAAAACTGTTTTTT
CAISGDRGRGEKLFF
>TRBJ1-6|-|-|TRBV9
TGTGCCAGCAGCCCCCCGGGGGGAGCGAATTCACCCCTCCACTTT
CASSPPGGANSPLHF
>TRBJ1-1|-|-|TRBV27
TGTGCCAGCAGTTTAGTGGGGGCGTTCGACACTGAAGCTTTCTTT
CASSLVGAFDTEAFF
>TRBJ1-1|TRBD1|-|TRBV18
TGTGCCAGCTCACAAGGGACAGGGTACACTGAAGCTTTCTTT
CASSQGTGYTEAFF
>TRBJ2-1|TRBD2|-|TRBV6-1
TGTGCCAGCAGTACGACTAGCGGGGGGGCCAATGAGCAGTTCTTC
CASSTTSGGANEQFF
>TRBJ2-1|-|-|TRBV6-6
TGTGCCAGCAGTTACATAGGAGTCTACAATGAGCAGTTCTTC
CASSYIGVYNEQFF
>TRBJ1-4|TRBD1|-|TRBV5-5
TGTGCCAGCAGCAAATTACAGGGGGTGCAGGAAAAACTGTTTTTT
CASSKLQGVQEKLFF
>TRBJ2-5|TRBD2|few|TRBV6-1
TGTGCCAGCAGTGATTTCGCGGGGGGAGAAGAGACCCAGTACTTC
CASSDFAGGEETQYF
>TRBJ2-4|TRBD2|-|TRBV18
TGTGCCAGCTCACCAATTGTGGGAGGGGTCGACAAAAACATTCAGTACTTC
CASSPIVGGVDKNIQYF
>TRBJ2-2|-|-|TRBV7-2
TGTGCCAGCAGCTATCGGGGAATCGGGAACACCGGGGAGCTGTTTTTT
CASSYRGIGNTGELFF
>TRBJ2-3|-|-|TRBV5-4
TGTGCCAGCAGCTCCACCGGGACTGAGCGAGATACGCAGTATTTT
CASSSTGTERDTQYF
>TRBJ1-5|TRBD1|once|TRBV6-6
TGTGCCAGCAGTTACGGGACAGCTAGCAATCAGCCCCAGCATTTT
CASSYGTASNQPQHF
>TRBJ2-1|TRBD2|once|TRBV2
TGTGCCAGCATTCCCGGACTAGCGGGAGGGGGGGAGCAGTTCTTC
CASIPGLAGGGEQFF
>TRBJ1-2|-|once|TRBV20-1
TGCAGTGCTATTAAGGGAGGTGGCTACACCTTC
CSAIKGGGYTF
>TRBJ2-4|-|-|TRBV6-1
TGTGCCAGCAGTGTAACAGGGGCGGGGGCCAAAAACATTCAGTACTTC
CASSVTGAGAKNIQYF
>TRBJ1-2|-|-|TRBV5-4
TGTGCCAGCAGCCCGGAGGTTACCTATGGCTACACCTTC
CASSPEVTYGYTF
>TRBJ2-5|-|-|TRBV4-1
TGCGCCAGCAGCGGTAGACAAGAGACCCAGTACTTC
CASSGRQETQYF
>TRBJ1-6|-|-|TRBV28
TGTGCCAGCTATCCGACAGCTTATAATTCACCCCTCCACTTT
CASYPTAYNSPLHF
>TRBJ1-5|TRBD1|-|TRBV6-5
TGTGCCAGCAGTCGGGGACAGGGTAGCAATCAGCCCCAGCATTTT
CASSRGQGSNQPQHF
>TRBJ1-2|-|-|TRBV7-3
TGTGCCAGCAGCTCCTCCGACAGGCCTCATGGCTACACCTTC
CASSSSDRPHGYTF
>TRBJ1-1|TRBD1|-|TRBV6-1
TGTGCCAGCAGTGGACGACAGGGATGGACTGAAGCTTTCTTT
CASSGRQGWTEAFF
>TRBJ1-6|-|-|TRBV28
TGTGCCAGCTATCCGACAGCCTATAATTCACCCCTCCACTTT
CASYPTAYNSPLHF
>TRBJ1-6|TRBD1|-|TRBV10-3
TGTGCCGCCCGGGACAGGACCTATAATTCACCCCTCCACTTT
CAARDRTYNSPLHF